This T cell receptor (beta chain) was profiled in a study of T-cell reconstitution after alpha-beta-depleted transplantation in children. Study-level points and caveats: T cells produced anew were the main source of T-cell counts and diversity one year after transplant. In some patients, recipient T cells and intrathymic progenitors surviving conditioning explained high day-60 diversity. It was reported that alpha-beta T cells came from several hundred expanded graft clones (about two months after transplant).

TCRbeta library preparation incorporated unique molecular identifiers. TCRdb used MiXCR to reprocess the PCR reads, holding one entry per CDR3 protein. The sample comprises about 240,000 distinct CDR3 sequences, around 25% of which are singletons, and 2.6% rests with the top ten. With 1 base removed from V and 4 bases from J, the gap between germline ends came to 9 bases. From germline, CDR1 is SGHRS and CDR2 YFSETQ. The CDR3 is 13 amino acids. This clonotype came up a few times. Its antigen is currently unknown. This TCR was recovered from a girl aged 2 to 10 with Fanconi anemia, due to receive a stem cell transplant. The source was PBMCs, collected before TCRalphabeta/CD19-depleted stem cell transplant. The chain has TRBV5-1 and TRBJ2-7; tentative D call: TRBD1 (6 bases). CDR3 nucleotides: TGCGCCAGCAGCTTGTACAGGGAATACGAGCAGTACTTC. This encodes CASSLYREYEQYF.